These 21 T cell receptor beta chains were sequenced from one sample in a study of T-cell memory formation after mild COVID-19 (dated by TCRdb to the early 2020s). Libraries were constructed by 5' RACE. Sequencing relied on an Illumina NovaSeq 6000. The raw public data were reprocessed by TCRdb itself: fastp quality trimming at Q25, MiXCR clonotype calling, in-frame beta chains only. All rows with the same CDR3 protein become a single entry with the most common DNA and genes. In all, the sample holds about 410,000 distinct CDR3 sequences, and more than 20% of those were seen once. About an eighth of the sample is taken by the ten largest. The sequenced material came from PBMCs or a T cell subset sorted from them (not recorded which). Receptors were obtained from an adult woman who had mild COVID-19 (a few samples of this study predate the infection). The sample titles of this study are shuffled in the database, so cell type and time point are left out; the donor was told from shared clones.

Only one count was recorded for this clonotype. CDR3 in DNA: TGTGCCAGCAGCAGGAGAACAGGCGGCACAGATACGCAGTATTTT. It codes for CASSRRTGGTDTQYF. J is TRBJ2-3 and V is TRBV5-6; D may be TRBD1 (5 bases). Germline V CDR1 and CDR2: SGHDT, YYEEEE. The CDR3 spans 15 residues. V lost 4 bases and J 1 base, leaving 13 bases between the germline ends.

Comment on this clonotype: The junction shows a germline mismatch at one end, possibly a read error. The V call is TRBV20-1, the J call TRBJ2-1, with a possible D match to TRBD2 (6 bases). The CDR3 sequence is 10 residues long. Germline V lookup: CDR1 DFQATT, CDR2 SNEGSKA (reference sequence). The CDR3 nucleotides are TGCAGTGCTAGAGGGTCTTGGGGGGTCTTC. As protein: CSARGSWGVF.

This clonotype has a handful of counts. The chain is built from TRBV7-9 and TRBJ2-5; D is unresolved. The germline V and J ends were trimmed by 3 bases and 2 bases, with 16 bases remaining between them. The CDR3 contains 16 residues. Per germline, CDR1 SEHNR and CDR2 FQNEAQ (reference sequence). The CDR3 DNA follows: TGTGCCAGCAGCTTGGGCTGGACGGTCCTACAAGAGACCCAGTACTTC. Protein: CASSLGWTVLQETQYF.

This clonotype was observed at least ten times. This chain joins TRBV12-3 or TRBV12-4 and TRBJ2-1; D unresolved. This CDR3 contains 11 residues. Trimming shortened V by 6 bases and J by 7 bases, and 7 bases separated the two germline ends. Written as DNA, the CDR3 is TGTGCCAGCAGCTCCCTAAATGAGCAGTTCTTC. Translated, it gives CASSSLNEQFF.

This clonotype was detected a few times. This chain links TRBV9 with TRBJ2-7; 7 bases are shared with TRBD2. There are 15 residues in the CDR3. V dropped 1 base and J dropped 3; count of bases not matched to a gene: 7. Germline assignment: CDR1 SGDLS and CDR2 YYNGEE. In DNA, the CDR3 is TGTGCCAGCAGCGTACAAGGCGGGAGTATCTACGAGCAGTACTTC. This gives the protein CASSVQGGSIYEQYF.

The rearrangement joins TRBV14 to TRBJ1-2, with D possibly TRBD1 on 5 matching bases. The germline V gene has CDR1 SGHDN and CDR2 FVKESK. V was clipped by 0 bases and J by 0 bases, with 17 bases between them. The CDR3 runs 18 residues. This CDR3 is CASSQDHLRAGTNYGYTF. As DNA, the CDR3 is TGTGCCAGCAGCCAAGATCATCTTAGGGCAGGGACTAACTATGGCTACACCTTC.

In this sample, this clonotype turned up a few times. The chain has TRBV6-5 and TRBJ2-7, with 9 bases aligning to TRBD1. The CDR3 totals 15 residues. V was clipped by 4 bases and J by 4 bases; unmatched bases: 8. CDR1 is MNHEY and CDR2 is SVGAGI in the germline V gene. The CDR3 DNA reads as TGTGCCAGCAGTTCGAACAGGGGGCGAGGGTACGAGCAGTACTTC. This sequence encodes CASSSNRGRGYEQYF.

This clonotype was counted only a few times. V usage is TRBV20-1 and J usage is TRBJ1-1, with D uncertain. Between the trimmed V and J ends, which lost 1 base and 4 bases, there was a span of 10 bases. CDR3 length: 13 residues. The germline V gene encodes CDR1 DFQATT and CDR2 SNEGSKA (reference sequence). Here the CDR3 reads CSARAGLVTEAFF. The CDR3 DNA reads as TGCAGTGCTAGAGCCGGACTGGTCACTGAAGCTTTCTTT.

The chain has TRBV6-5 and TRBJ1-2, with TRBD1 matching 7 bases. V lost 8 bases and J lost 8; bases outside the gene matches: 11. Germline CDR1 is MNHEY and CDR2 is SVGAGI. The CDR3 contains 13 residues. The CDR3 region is CASGKGGLGGYTF. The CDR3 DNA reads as TGTGCCAGCGGAAAAGGGGGCTTGGGCGGCTACACCTTC.

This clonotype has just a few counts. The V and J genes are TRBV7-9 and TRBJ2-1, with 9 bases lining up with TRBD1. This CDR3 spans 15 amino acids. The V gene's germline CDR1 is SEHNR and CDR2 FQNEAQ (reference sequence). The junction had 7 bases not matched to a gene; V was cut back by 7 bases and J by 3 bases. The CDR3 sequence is CASNPTGGLYNEQFF. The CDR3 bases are TGTGCCAGCAACCCGACAGGGGGTCTCTACAATGAGCAGTTCTTC.

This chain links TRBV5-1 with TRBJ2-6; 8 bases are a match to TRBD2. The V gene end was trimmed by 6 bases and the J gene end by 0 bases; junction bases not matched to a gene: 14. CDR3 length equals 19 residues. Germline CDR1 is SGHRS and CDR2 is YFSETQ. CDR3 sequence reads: CASTWPGQGTSSGANVLTF. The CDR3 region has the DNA TGCGCCAGCACCTGGCCAGGGCAGGGGACTAGCTCTGGGGCCAACGTCCTGACTTTC.

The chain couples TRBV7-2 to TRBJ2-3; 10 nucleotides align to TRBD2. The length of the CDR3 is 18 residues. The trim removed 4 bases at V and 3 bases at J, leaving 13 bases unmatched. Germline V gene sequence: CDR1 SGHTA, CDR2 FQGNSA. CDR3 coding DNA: TGTGCCAGCAGCTCAGGGGGGTTAGCGGGAGGTTGGACAGATACGCAGTATTTT. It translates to CASSSGGLAGGWTDTQYF.

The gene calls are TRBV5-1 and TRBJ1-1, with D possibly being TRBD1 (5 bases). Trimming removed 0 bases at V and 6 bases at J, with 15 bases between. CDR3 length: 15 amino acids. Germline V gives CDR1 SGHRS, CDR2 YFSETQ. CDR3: CASSLVTGGGSEAFF. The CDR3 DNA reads TGCGCCAGCAGCTTGGTGACGGGTGGGGGATCTGAAGCTTTCTTT.

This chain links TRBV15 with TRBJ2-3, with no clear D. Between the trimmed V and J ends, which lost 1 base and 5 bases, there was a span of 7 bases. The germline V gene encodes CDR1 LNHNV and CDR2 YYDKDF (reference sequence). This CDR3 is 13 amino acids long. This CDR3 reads CATSRVIRDTQYF. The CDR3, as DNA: TGTGCCACCAGCAGAGTGATCCGAGATACGCAGTATTTT.

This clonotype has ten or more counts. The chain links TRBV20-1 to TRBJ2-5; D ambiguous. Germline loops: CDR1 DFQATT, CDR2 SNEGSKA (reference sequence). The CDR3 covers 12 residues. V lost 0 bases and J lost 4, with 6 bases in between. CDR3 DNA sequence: TGCAGTGCTAGAGATCGTAGAGAGACCCAGTACTTC. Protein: CSARDRRETQYF.

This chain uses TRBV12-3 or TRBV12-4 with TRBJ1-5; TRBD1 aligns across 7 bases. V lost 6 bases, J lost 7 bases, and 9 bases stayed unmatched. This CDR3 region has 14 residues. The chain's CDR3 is CASSSTGTGQPQHF. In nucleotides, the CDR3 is TGTGCCAGCAGCTCGACAGGGACGGGGCAGCCCCAGCATTTT.

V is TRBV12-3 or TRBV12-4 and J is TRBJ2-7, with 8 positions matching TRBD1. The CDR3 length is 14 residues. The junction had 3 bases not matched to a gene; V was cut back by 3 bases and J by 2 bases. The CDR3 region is CASSLRQGTYEQYF. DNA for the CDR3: TGTGCCAGCAGTTTGAGACAGGGGACCTACGAGCAGTACTTC.

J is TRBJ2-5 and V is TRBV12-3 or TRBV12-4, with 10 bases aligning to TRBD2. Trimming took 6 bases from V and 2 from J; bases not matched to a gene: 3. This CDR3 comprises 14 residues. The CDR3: CASRGTSDQETQYF. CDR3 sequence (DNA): TGTGCCAGCAGGGGGACTAGCGATCAAGAGACCCAGTACTTC.

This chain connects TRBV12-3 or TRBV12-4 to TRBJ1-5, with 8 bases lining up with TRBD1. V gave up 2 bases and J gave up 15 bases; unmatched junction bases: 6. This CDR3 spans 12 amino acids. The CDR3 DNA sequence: TGTGCCAGCAGTTTAACTGGGACAGGCTTGCATTTT. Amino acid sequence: CASSLTGTGLHF.

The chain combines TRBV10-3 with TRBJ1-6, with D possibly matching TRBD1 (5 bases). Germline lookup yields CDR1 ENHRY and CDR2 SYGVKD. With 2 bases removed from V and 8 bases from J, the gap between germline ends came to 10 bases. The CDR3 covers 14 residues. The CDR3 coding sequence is TGTGCCATCAGTGAGGCGCAGGGTTATTCACCCCTCCACTTT. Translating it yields CAISEAQGYSPLHF.

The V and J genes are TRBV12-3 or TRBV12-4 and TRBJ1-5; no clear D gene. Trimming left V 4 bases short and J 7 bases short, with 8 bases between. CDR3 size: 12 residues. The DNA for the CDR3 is TGTGCCAGCAGTTCCCTAGGACAGCCCCAGCATTTT. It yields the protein CASSSLGQPQHF.